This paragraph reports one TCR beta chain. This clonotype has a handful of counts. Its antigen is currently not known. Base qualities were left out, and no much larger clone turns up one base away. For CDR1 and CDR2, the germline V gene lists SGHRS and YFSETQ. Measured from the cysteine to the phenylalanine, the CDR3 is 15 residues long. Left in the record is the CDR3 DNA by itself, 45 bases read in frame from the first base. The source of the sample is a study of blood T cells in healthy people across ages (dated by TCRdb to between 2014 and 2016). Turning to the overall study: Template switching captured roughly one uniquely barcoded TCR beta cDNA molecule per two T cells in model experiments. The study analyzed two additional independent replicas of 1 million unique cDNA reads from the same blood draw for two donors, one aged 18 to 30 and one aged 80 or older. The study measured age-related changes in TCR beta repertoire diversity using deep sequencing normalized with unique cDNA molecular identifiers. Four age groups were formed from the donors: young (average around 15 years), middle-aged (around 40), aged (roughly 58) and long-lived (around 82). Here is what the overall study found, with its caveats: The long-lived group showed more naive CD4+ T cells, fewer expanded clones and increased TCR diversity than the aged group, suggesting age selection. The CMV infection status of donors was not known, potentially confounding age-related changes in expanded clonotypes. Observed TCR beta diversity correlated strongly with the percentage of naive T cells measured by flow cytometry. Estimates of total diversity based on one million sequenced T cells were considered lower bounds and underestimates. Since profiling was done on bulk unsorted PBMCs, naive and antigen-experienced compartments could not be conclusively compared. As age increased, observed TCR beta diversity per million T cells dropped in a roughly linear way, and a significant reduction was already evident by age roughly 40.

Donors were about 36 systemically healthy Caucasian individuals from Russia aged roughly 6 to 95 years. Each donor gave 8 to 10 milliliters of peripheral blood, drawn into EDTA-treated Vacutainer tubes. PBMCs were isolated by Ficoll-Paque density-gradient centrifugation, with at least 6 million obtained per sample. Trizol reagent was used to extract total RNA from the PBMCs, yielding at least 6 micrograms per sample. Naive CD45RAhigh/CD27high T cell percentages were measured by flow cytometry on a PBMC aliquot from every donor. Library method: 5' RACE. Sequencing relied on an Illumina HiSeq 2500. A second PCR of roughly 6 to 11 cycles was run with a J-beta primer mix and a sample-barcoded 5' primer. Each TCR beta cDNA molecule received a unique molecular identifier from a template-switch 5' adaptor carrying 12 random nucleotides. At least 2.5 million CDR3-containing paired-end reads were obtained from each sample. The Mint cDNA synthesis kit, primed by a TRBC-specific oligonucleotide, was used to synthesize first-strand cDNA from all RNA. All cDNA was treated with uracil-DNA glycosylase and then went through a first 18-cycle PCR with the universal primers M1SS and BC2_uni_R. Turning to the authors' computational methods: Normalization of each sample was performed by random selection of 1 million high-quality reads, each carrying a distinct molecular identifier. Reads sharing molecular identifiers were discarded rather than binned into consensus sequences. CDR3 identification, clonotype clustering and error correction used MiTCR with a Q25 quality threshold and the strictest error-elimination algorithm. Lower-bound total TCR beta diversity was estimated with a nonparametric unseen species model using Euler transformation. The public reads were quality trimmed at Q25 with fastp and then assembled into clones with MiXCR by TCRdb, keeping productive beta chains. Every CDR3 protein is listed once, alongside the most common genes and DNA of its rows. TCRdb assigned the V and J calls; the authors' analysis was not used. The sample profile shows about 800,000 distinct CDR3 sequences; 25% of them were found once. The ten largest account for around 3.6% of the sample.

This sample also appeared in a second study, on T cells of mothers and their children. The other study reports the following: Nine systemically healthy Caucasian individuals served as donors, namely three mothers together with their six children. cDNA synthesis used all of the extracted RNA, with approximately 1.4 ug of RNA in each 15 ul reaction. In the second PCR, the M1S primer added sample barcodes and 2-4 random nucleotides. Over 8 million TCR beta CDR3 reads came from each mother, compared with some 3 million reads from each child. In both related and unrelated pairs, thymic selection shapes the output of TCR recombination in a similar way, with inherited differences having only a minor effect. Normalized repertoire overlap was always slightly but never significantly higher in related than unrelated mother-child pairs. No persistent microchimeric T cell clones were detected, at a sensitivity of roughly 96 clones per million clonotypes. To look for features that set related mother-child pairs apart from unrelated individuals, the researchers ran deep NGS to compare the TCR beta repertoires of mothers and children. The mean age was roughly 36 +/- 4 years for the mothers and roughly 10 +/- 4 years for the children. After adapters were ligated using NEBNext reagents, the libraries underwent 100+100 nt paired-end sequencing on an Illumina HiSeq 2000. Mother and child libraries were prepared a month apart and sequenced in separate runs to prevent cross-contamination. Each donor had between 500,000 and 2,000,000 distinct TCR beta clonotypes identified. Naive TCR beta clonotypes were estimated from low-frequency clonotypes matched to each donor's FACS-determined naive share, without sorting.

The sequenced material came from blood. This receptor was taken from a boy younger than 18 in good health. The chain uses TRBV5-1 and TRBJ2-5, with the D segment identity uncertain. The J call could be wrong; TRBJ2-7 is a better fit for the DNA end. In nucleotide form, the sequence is TGCGCCAGCAGCGCCCAGCCATCGGGTGCCTACGAGCAGTACTTC. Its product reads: CASSAQPSGAYEQYF.